The T cell receptor beta chain described here comes from a study of naive and memory T cell subsets. Broader study findings: Clonotypes are single alpha or beta chains, not paired receptors.

V lost 4 bases to trimming and J lost 6 bases; unmatched junction nucleotides: 5. CDR3 length: 14 residues. Germline V gene data show CDR1 as KGHSH and CDR2 as LQKENI. An equimolar mix of two oligonucleotides served as the beta constant-region primer for TRBC1 and TRBC2. The cDNA 3' end received a ligated single-stranded oligonucleotide carrying the SP2 primer and a 12-nucleotide UMI. Via MiXCR, TCRdb re-called the UMI-ligation and nested PCR reads, giving one row per CDR3 protein. The sample lists approximately 89,000 distinct CDR3 sequences; around 7% were seen once. This clonotype was counted many times. Its target is not known.

The chain carries TRBV18 and TRBJ1-3; 8 bases map to TRBD1. This clonotype originated in a human donor in good health. Sequenced: central memory CD4+ T cells from blood. In nucleotides, the CDR3 is TGTGCCAGCTCACGACCGGGACAGGCAAACACCATATATTTT. Amino acids: CASSRPGQANTIYF.